These 7 T cell receptor beta chains share one sample of origin, sequenced in a study of blood T cells in healthy people across ages. Sample-barcoded 5' priming and a J-beta primer mix drove a second PCR of roughly 6 to 12 cycles. TCRdb independently ran MiXCR on the 5' RACE reads; one entry per CDR3 protein. The sample yields 650,000 to 900,000 distinct CDR3 sequences, 55% to 65% seen once. The sequenced sample consisted of blood. The source is a man aged 25 to 40 in good health.

The genes are TRBV4-3 and TRBJ2-3, with D unresolved. V was shortened by 0 bases and J by 5 bases, with 15 bases between the two germline ends. Germline CDR1 and CDR2: LGHNA and YSLEER. This CDR3 has 16 residues. This chain's CDR3 is CASSQDPYQAQDTQYF. As DNA, the CDR3 is TGCGCCAGCAGCCAAGACCCTTATCAGGCCCAAGATACGCAGTATTTT.

This chain uses TRBV3-1 with TRBJ2-5, with D perhaps TRBD2 (6 bases). The V end lost 1 base, the J end lost 1 base, and 10 bases lay between the germline ends. This CDR3 has 15 amino acids. Germline CDR1 and CDR2: LGHDT and YNNKEL (reference sequence). The CDR3 is CASSQVTTSQETQYF. CDR3 DNA sequence: TGTGCCAGCAGCCAAGTCACGACTAGCCAAGAGACCCAGTACTTC.

The chain uses TRBV6-6 and TRBJ2-5; the match to TRBD1 covers 10 bases. Losses at the gene ends were 8 bases for V and 5 bases for J; bases not matched to a gene: 11. This CDR3 has 15 amino acids. Germline V lookup: CDR1 MNHNY, CDR2 SVGAGI (reference sequence). The CDR3: CASLPPGQGRETQYF. CDR3 sequence (DNA): TGTGCCAGCCTCCCCCCGGGACAGGGGAGGGAGACCCAGTACTTC.

This clonotype was detected only a few times. The DNA for the CDR3 is TGTGCCAGCAGCGTAGGTGGCGGGGCCGCCTACGAGCAGTACTTC. This sequence encodes CASSVGGGAAYEQYF. This rearrangement joins TRBV9 to TRBJ2-7; tentatively, D is TRBD2 (6 bases). V was trimmed by 0 bases and J by 2 bases, leaving 12 bases between them. Germline V gene lookup returns CDR1 SGDLS and CDR2 YYNGEE. CDR3 length: 15 amino acids.

This sequence joins TRBV12-3 or TRBV12-4 and TRBJ1-6, with a tentative D call TRBD1 (6 bases). The V end lost 2 bases, the J end lost 9 bases, and 14 bases lay between the germline ends. This CDR3 contains 15 residues. In DNA, the CDR3 is TGTGCCAGCAGTTTACGGGGCAGGGGTGGTTCACCCCTCCACTTT. Translation gives CASSLRGRGGSPLHF.

A note on this clonotype: Compared with germline, one end of the junction differs, possibly owing to a read error. This chain joins TRBV9 and TRBJ1-2; D unresolved. CDR1 is SGDLS and CDR2 is YYNGEE in the germline V gene. The CDR3 length is 17 residues. CDR3 sequence (DNA): TGTGCCAGCAGCTCCCGAGGTACCCTATCTGTTAACTATGGTTACACCTTC. Its translation: CASSSRGTLSVNYGYTF.

The table lists this clonotype with a few counts. The CDR3 region has the DNA TGTGCCAGCAGCTTAGATGCCAGGTACAATGAGCAGTTCTTC. As protein: CASSLDARYNEQFF. The chain combines TRBV7-8 with TRBJ2-1; D is unresolved. Trimming shortened V by 1 base and J by 4 bases, and 8 bases separated the two germline ends. Germline CDR1 is SGHVS and CDR2 is FQNEAQ. This CDR3 contains 14 residues.